This T cell receptor beta chain was found in a study of early T cells in non-severe SARS-CoV-2 infection. Overall study context: Bulk RNA from unsorted whole blood was sequenced; chains were unpaired.

Germline CDR1 is DFQATT and CDR2 is SNEGSKA (reference sequence). The ends were cut back, 3 bases at V and 9 bases at J, with 16 bases in the middle. The CDR3 loop spans 13 amino acids. This clonotype was seen a few times. Individual cDNA molecules received unique molecular identifiers. A single record per CDR3 protein comes from TCRdb applying MiXCR to the 5' RACE reads. The sample consists of about 60,000 distinct CDR3 sequences, around 5.6% of them appearing once. The chain carries TRBV20-1 and TRBJ2-3; possibly TRBD1 for D (6 bases). The sample consisted of whole blood. This clonotype was obtained from an adult who was a healthcare worker with PCR-confirmed SARS-CoV-2 infection or an uninfected control (not recorded which). The CDR3 sequence is CSASMAGVDTQYF. DNA for the CDR3: TGCAGTGCTAGTATGGCAGGGGTAGACACGCAGTATTTT.